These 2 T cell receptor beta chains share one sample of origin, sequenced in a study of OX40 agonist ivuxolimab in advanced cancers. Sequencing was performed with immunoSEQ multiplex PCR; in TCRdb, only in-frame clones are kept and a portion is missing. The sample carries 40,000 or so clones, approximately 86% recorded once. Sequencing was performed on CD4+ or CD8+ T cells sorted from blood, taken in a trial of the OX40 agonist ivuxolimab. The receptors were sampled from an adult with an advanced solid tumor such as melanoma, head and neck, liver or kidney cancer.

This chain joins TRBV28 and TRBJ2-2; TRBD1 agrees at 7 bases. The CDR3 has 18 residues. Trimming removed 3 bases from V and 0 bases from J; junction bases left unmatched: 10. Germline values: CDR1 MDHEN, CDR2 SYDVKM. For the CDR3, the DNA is TGTGCCAGCAGTTTTCCCCCTCCCGGGACAGCGAACACCGGGGAGCTGTTTTTT. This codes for CASSFPPPGTANTGELFF.

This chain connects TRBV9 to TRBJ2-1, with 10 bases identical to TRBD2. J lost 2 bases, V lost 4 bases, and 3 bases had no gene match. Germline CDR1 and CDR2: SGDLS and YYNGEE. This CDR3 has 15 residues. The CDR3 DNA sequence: TGTGCCAGCAGCCGTAGCGGGGGGACCTACAATGAGCAGTTCTTC. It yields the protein CASSRSGGTYNEQFF.